A selection of T cell receptor beta chains follows, all from one sample in a study of post-analysis software for immune sequencing data. TCRdb independently ran MiXCR on the PCR reads; one entry per CDR3 protein. Of about 770,000 distinct CDR3 sequences in the sample, around 46% were seen once. Sequenced sample: blood. These receptors were collected from a girl aged 10-17 years with multiple sclerosis. Both conserved end residues are part of each CDR3. A D gene is named only where the DNA matches it firmly. Rows may omit the clone size; those that give it use once, few, many or a size class.

J gene,D gene,clone size,V gene,CDR3 DNA,CDR3 protein
TRBJ1-1,TRBD1,few,TRBV7-2,TGTGCCAGCAGCTTAATCAGGACAGGGGCCACTGAAGCTTTCTTT,CASSLIRTGATEAFF
TRBJ2-3,-,few,TRBV12-5,TGTGCTAGTGGTTTTGAGACGCACACAGATACGCAGTATTTT,CASGFETHTDTQYF
TRBJ2-7,TRBD1,few,TRBV7-9,TGTGCCAGCAGCCGACAGGGAATCGACGAGCAGTACTTC,CASSRQGIDEQYF
TRBJ1-1,-,-,TRBV12-3/TRBV12-4,TGTGCCAGCAAAGAGACAGTTAACACTGAAGCTTTCTTT,CASKETVNTEAFF
TRBJ2-2,TRBD2,-,TRBV29-1,TGCAGCGTTGGACTAGCGGGAACCGGGGAGCTGTTTTTT,CSVGLAGTGELFF
TRBJ2-5,TRBD2,few,TRBV27,TGTGCCAGCAGTTTACGCCCCCCGGGACTAGCGGGAGGCTTACTCCTCTACCAAGAGACCCAGTACTTC,CASSLRPPGLAGGLLLYQETQYF
TRBJ1-1,-,-,TRBV12-3/TRBV12-4,TGTGCCAGCGGTCGAAGTAGTAAGAACACTGAAGCTTTCTTT,CASGRSSKNTEAFF
TRBJ2-1,TRBD1,-,TRBV28,TGTGCCAGCACCTCCGGACAGGGGGTTTACAATGAGCAGTTCTTC,CASTSGQGVYNEQFF
TRBJ2-1,TRBD2,few,TRBV20-1,TGCAGTGCTAGGCCCCCGGGACTAGCGGGAAATGAGCAGTTCTTC,CSARPPGLAGNEQFF
TRBJ2-1,-,-,TRBV20-1,TGCAGTGCTAGGCCCCAACTAGGGGGCAATGAGCAGTTCTTC,CSARPQLGGNEQFF
TRBJ2-5,-,-,TRBV24-1,TGTGCCACCAGTGATGAGGACAGACAAGAGACCCAGTACTTC,CATSDEDRQETQYF
TRBJ2-7,-,-,TRBV5-5,TGTGCCAGCCGTTCGGGGGTGAGCGAGCAGTACTTC,CASRSGVSEQYF
TRBJ2-7,TRBD1,-,TRBV20-1,TGCAGTGCTTTCCGGGACAGGGCCTACGAGCAGTACTTC,CSAFRDRAYEQYF
TRBJ2-7,-,few,TRBV27,TGTGCCAGCAGTATGGGGACAAGAATCTACGAGCAGTACTTC,CASSMGTRIYEQYF
TRBJ1-2,TRBD1,once,TRBV12-3/TRBV12-4,TGTGCCAGCACCCAGGGGGGATGGAATGGCCACACCTTC,CASTQGGWNGHTF
TRBJ2-7,-,many,TRBV25-1,TGTGCCAGCAGTTTGGGACCGAATTACGAGCAGTACTTC,CASSLGPNYEQYF
TRBJ1-2,TRBD1,-,TRBV4-1,TGCGCCAGTCGGGGGGCAGGGGGAGGCTACACCTTC,CASRGAGGGYTF
TRBJ2-7,-,-,TRBV20-1,TGCAGTGCTAGAGATACTGACAGGAGCTCCTACGAGCAGTACTTC,CSARDTDRSSYEQYF
TRBJ2-6,-,-,TRBV6-1,TGTGCCAGCAGAAAAGGACAGTTAGGGGTTAACTCTGGGGCCAACGTCCCGACTTTC,CASRKGQLGVNSGANVPTF
TRBJ2-7,TRBD2,few,TRBV29-1,TGCAGCGTTTATCTGACTAGCGGGAGTCTAGGCGAGCAGTACTTC,CSVYLTSGSLGEQYF
TRBJ2-1,TRBD2,-,TRBV29-1,TGCAGCGTTGAAGCTAGCGGGAGGTCCTACGATGAGCAGTTCTTC,CSVEASGRSYDEQFF
TRBJ2-1,TRBD2,-,TRBV24-1,TGTGCCACCAGTGATTCCTTTCCTAGCGGGAGTCACAATGAGCAGTTCTTC,CATSDSFPSGSHNEQFF